What follows is one T cell receptor beta chain and its context. The authors ran a second PCR of roughly 6 to 11 cycles using a sample-barcoded 5' primer and a J-beta primer mix. TCRdb re-called the 5' RACE reads with MiXCR, one entry per CDR3 protein. There are under 750,000 distinct CDR3 sequences in the sample; 47% occur only once, and around 23% lies in the top ten. The data derive from a study of blood T cells in healthy people across ages. The V end lost 5 bases, the J end lost 3 bases, and 12 bases lay between the germline ends. The CDR3 extends over 14 amino acids. CDR1 is MNHEY, CDR2 SMNVEV, per germline (reference sequence). Each sample used at least 6.5 million PBMCs.

V is TRBV27 and J is TRBJ2-3, with D possibly matching TRBD1 (5 bases). The sequenced sample consisted of blood. The source is a man older than 75 in good health. The CDR3 here is CASSPWGGTDTQYF. CDR3 nucleotides: TGTGCCAGCAGTCCCTGGGGCGGAACAGATACGCAGTATTTT.